One T cell receptor (beta chain) is described in this entry. The germline V gene encodes CDR1 LNHNV and CDR2 YYDKDF (reference sequence). V dropped 6 bases and J dropped 10 bases, with 10 bases sitting between them. This CDR3 contains 11 residues. This record comes from a study of T cell changes during pregnancy in multiple sclerosis. TCRdb keeps only in-frame clones here, not all; method: immunoSEQ multiplex PCR. The profile shows 20,000 to 25,000 clones, roughly 86% of them singletons. This sequence originates from a female donor in good health, enrolled as a control in a pregnancy study. The sample here was CD8+ T cells from peripheral blood mononuclear cells, taken in the first trimester of pregnancy. This chain joins TRBV15 and TRBJ2-1; D perhaps matches TRBD2 (5 bases). The CDR3 DNA is TGTGCCACCAGGAGCGGACTCGAGCAGTTCTTC. This sequence encodes CATRSGLEQFF.